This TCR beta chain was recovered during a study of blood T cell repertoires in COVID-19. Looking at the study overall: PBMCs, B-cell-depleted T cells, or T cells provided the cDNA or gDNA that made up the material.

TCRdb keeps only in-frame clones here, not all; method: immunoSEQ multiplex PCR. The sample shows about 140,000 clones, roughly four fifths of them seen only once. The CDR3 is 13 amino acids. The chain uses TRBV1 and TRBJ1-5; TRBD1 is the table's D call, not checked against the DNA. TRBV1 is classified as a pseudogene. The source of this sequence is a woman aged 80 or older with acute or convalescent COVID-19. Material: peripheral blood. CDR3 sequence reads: CTTQGSSNQPQHF. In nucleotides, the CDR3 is TGCACCACCCAGGGATCTAGCAATCAGCCCCAGCATTTT.